One and the same sample provided the 26 T cell receptor beta chains below, sequenced in a study of blood T cell repertoires in COVID-19. Assay used: immunoSEQ multiplex PCR; TCRdb lists only in-frame clones, some missing. This sample has approximately 89,000 clones, with 80% found just once. The specimen was peripheral blood. These receptors came from a woman of 80 years or more with acute or convalescent COVID-19.

The chain combines TRBV5-1 with TRBJ2-7; 11 bases are a match to TRBD1. This CDR3 has 15 residues. V lost 4 bases to trimming and J lost 9 bases; unmatched junction nucleotides: 12. Germline CDR1 and CDR2: SGHRS and YFSETQ. The CDR3 bases are TGCGCCAGCAGCGAAGGGACAGGGGGGATCACGGGGCAGTACTTC. Translation gives CASSEGTGGITGQYF.

The genes are TRBV4-1 and TRBJ2-7; no reliable D call. The CDR3 is 15 amino acids. With 4 bases removed from V and 6 bases from J, the gap between germline ends came to 19 bases. Germline assignment: CDR1 MGHRA and CDR2 YSYEKL. The CDR3: CASSLPPSTEVEQYF. The CDR3 DNA follows: TGCGCCAGCAGCCTCCCTCCGAGCACCGAGGTCGAGCAGTACTTC.

The chain carries TRBV18 and TRBJ2-1, with D tentatively TRBD1 (6 bases). The V end was cut by 0 bases, the J end by 2 bases, with 11 bases between. The germline V gene has CDR1 KGHSH and CDR2 LQKENI. The CDR3 runs to 16 residues. CDR3 coding DNA: TGTGCCAGCTCACCACCGACGACAGGTACCTACAATGAGCAGTTCTTC. Protein product: CASSPPTTGTYNEQFF.

This clone occurred a few times. The chain couples TRBV24-1 to TRBJ2-2, with 7 nucleotides matching TRBD1. J was trimmed by 7 bases and V by 2 bases; bases with no gene match: 3. CDR1 is KGHDR, CDR2 SFDVKD, per germline. The CDR3 runs to 14 residues. CDR3 loop: CATSDSGTVGELFF. In nucleotides, the CDR3 is TGTGCCACCAGTGATTCGGGGACAGTCGGGGAGCTGTTTTTT.

This clone occurred a few times. The chain combines TRBV3-1 (or the pseudogene TRBV3-2) with TRBJ2-3; D uncertain. This CDR3 comprises 16 residues. In germline, CDR1 is LGHDT, CDR2 YNNKEL (reference sequence). V was cut by 4 bases and J by 2 bases, with 16 bases left in between. In DNA, the CDR3 is TGTGCCAGCAGCCGCTTTGGTGGCGGCACCACAGATACGCAGTATTTT. It translates to CASSRFGGGTTDTQYF.

The table lists this clone with a count of one. This chain joins TRBV5-5 and TRBJ2-7; 14 bases agree with TRBD2. This CDR3 region has 18 residues. Germline CDR1 and CDR2: SGHKS and YYEKEE (reference sequence). V lost 10 bases, J lost 0 bases, and 15 bases stayed unmatched. CDR3 sequence reads: CARSRGTSGGIYSYEQYF. In DNA, the CDR3 is TGTGCCCGATCTCGGGGGACTAGCGGGGGAATTTACTCCTACGAGCAGTACTTC.

The chain employs TRBV7-9 and TRBJ2-1; 8 positions agree with TRBD2. CDR1 is SEHNR and CDR2 is FQNEAQ in the germline V gene (reference sequence). Unmatched junction bases numbered 5, after V lost 5 bases and J lost 5 bases. The length of the CDR3 is 14 residues. CDR3 in DNA: TGTGCCAGCAGCCCTCTGCGGGAGGACAATGAGCAGTTCTTC. This codes for CASSPLREDNEQFF.

V gene TRBV19 combines with J gene TRBJ2-4; TRBD2 agrees at 7 bases. Germline lookup yields CDR1 LNHDA and CDR2 SQIVND (reference sequence). The V gene end was trimmed by 4 bases and the J gene end by 3 bases; junction bases not matched to a gene: 12. The CDR3 is made up of 17 amino acids. DNA of the CDR3: TGTGCCAGTAGTAAGGCCCCGGGGGGATGGAGCAAAAACATTCAGTACTTC. Translated, it gives CASSKAPGGWSKNIQYF.

This chain uses TRBV18 with TRBJ1-1, with TRBD1 as a possible D gene (6 bases). The CDR3 runs to 15 residues. CDR1 is KGHSH and CDR2 is LQKENI in the germline V gene. V was pared by 3 bases and J by 5 bases, with 16 bases between. CDR3 loop: CASSPYNDRRTEAFF. The CDR3 nucleotides read TGTGCCAGCTCACCCTATAACGACAGGCGGACTGAAGCTTTCTTT.

The J gene is TRBJ2-1, the V gene TRBV9, with TRBD2 matching 10 bases. V lost 3 bases, J lost 0 bases, and 15 bases stayed unmatched. The germline V gene has CDR1 SGDLS and CDR2 YYNGEE. CDR3 length: 20 residues. The CDR3 sequence: CASSEVGGLAALSSYNEQFF. The CDR3 nucleotides are TGTGCCAGCAGCGAGGTTGGAGGACTAGCGGCCCTGAGCTCCTACAATGAGCAGTTCTTC.

This sequence joins TRBV2 and TRBJ1-5; D is uncertain. CDR1 SNHLY and CDR2 FYNNEI come from the germline V gene. The CDR3 extends over 14 amino acids. V gave up 3 bases and J gave up 3 bases, with 9 bases separating them. The CDR3 coding sequence is TGTGCCAGCAGTGACTTCACAGTCAATCAGCCCCAGCATTTT. Amino acids: CASSDFTVNQPQHF.

The J gene is TRBJ1-2, the V gene TRBV11-2; no clear D gene. CDR1 SGHAT and CDR2 FQNNGV come from the germline V gene. Trimming cost V 5 bases and J 7 bases, with 17 bases left between them. CDR3 length equals 14 residues. The CDR3 coding sequence is TGTGCCAGCAGCGAGGGCCCACTTTACTCTGGCTACACCTTC. Protein: CASSEGPLYSGYTF.

The V and J genes are TRBV2 and TRBJ2-4, with 8 bases lining up with TRBD1. The CDR3 loop spans 13 amino acids. Germline CDR1 is SNHLY and CDR2 is FYNNEI. With 6 bases clipped from V and 7 bases from J, the junction kept 5 bases outside the gene matches. CDR3 DNA: TGTGCCAGCAGGGGGACAGGAGGGAACATTCAGTACTTC. Its protein product is CASRGTGGNIQYF.

V gene TRBV18 combines with J gene TRBJ2-1; D is perhaps TRBD1 (5 bases). Trimming left V 1 base short and J 7 bases short, with 14 bases between. The germline gives CDR1 KGHSH, CDR2 LQKENI. This CDR3 is built from 15 residues. Here the CDR3 DNA reads TGTGCCAGCTCACCACGGACACCCTCTAGGAATGAGCAGTTCTTC. It specifies CASSPRTPSRNEQFF.

This chain uses TRBV19 with TRBJ1-1; D is possibly TRBD1 (6 bases). Germline values: CDR1 LNHDA, CDR2 SQIVND (reference sequence). With 3 bases removed from V and 1 base from J, the gap between germline ends came to 12 bases. The CDR3 covers 15 residues. CDR3 sequence reads: CASSIQGSPNTEAFF. The CDR3 bases are TGTGCCAGTAGTATCCAGGGGTCCCCGAACACTGAAGCTTTCTTT.

The chain joins TRBV18 to TRBJ1-2, with D perhaps TRBD1 (6 bases). The CDR3 totals 14 residues. Germline lookup yields CDR1 KGHSH and CDR2 LQKENI. The V gene lost 6 bases and the J gene lost 7 bases, with 18 bases spanning the gap. CDR3 protein: CASSRNRDDAGYTF. CDR3 bases: TGTGCCAGCTCCCGGAACAGGGACGATGCTGGCTACACCTTC.

The V call is TRBV2, the J call TRBJ2-7; D remains ambiguous. The germline V and J ends were trimmed by 5 bases and 1 base, with 9 bases remaining between them. This CDR3 spans 13 amino acids. Germline CDR1 reads SNHLY; CDR2 reads FYNNEI. The CDR3 DNA sequence: TGTGCCAGCAGTTTCCCTATATCCTACGAGCAGTACTTC. It yields the protein CASSFPISYEQYF.

The rearrangement links TRBV4-1 to TRBJ2-5; 7 bases match TRBD1. Germline V gene lookup returns CDR1 MGHRA and CDR2 YSYEKL. This CDR3 has 16 residues. Trimming cost V 2 bases and J 1 base; bases outside gene matches: 7. This CDR3 reads CASSQTRGQSQETQYF. The CDR3 coding sequence is TGCGCCAGCAGCCAAACACGGGGACAGTCCCAAGAGACCCAGTACTTC.

The chain is built from TRBV20-1 and TRBJ1-2; the D is unclear. The CDR3 length is 10 residues. Looked up from germline, CDR1 is DFQATT and CDR2 is SNEGSKA (reference sequence). Deletions cut 6 bases from V and 3 bases from J, with 5 bases between. The CDR3 DNA reads as TGCAGTGCCGGGGACTATGGCTACACCTTC. Amino acid sequence: CSAGDYGYTF.

The V gene is TRBV5-6, the J gene TRBJ1-1; TRBD1 aligns across 7 bases. The junction had 7 bases not matched to a gene; V was cut back by 4 bases and J by 1 base. Per germline, CDR1 SGHDT and CDR2 YYEEEE. The CDR3 is made up of 15 amino acids. The CDR3 is CASSPLNRGNTEAFF. Here the CDR3 DNA reads TGTGCCAGCAGCCCGTTGAACAGGGGGAACACTGAAGCTTTCTTT.

V gene TRBV5-1 combines with J gene TRBJ1-2, with TRBD1 identical over 11 bases. The CDR3 runs 16 residues. Germline V gene sequence: CDR1 SGHRS, CDR2 YFSETQ. Unmatched junction bases numbered 8, after V lost 3 bases and J lost 4 bases. CDR3 amino acids: CASSSTGTGGTYGYTF. The CDR3 DNA reads as TGCGCCAGCAGCTCTACCGGGACAGGGGGTACCTATGGCTACACCTTC.

The chain uses TRBV7-9 and TRBJ1-4; D gene ambiguous. Germline V gene lookup returns CDR1 SEHNR and CDR2 FQNEAQ (reference sequence). V was clipped by 5 bases and J by 7 bases, with 11 bases between them. The CDR3 consists of 13 residues. Here the CDR3 reads CASSPQYGEKLFF. For the CDR3, the DNA is TGTGCCAGCAGCCCCCAATACGGTGAAAAACTGTTTTTT.

The CDR3 loop reads CASSLETVSGNTIYF. The CDR3 DNA is TGCGCCAGCAGCTTGGAGACAGTCTCTGGAAACACCATATATTTT. V is TRBV5-1 and J is TRBJ1-3; a possible D gene is TRBD1 (5 bases). Trimming shortened V by 0 bases and J by 0 bases, and 7 bases separated the two germline ends. The CDR3 runs to 15 residues. Germline CDR1 SGHRS, CDR2 YFSETQ.

CDR3 loop: CASSPQREWSNEQFF. CDR3 nucleotides: TGTGCCAGCAGCCCCCAGCGGGAGTGGTCCAATGAGCAGTTCTTC. The chain employs TRBV7-9 and TRBJ2-1, with 8 bases aligning to TRBD2. CDR1 and CDR2 from the germline V gene are SEHNR and FQNEAQ (reference sequence). The CDR3 totals 15 residues. V dropped 5 bases and J dropped 6; count of bases not matched to a gene: 9.

The CDR3 loop reads CASSAGAEETQYF. The DNA of the CDR3 is TGTGCCAGCAGCGCCGGAGCTGAAGAGACCCAGTACTTC. This chain joins TRBV6-4 and TRBJ2-5; unclear D gene. Germline V CDR1 and CDR2: MRHNA, SNTAGT. The V gene lost 6 bases and the J gene lost 3 bases, with 11 bases spanning the gap. There are 13 residues in the CDR3.

The genes are TRBV7-2 and TRBJ2-7; no definite D call. V lost 3 bases to trimming and J lost 0 bases, with 9 bases between them. The CDR3 extends over 14 amino acids. The germline V gene encodes CDR1 SGHTA and CDR2 FQGNSA. The CDR3 loop reads CASSFRLSSYEQYF. CDR3 nucleotide sequence: TGTGCCAGCAGCTTCCGTCTGAGCTCCTACGAGCAGTACTTC.